The sequence of this TCR beta chain was determined in a study of Graves' ophthalmopathy and Graves' hyperthyroidism. Study results and caveats: Classification of ophthalmopathy versus stable hyperthyroidism by a 13-signature model yielded around 90% sensitivity and roughly 81% specificity. Detected in blood as well were most expanded thyroid clonotypes with frequency above 0.001.

RNA transcripts provided the template for amplifying TCR beta CDR3 regions. Second-round multiplex PCR came after first-round RT-PCR with HTBI primers. TCRdb itself ran the multiplex PCR reads through MiXCR, one entry per CDR3 protein. Of about 370,000 distinct CDR3 sequences listed, approximately 20% are singletons. In the case of this clonotype: The antigen is undetermined.

Each donor who had ophthalmopathy showed moderate-to-severe activity, a CAS of ≥3, a NOSPECS of ≥4, and a duration under 3 months. An approximately 10 ml volume of fresh peripheral blood provided the PBMCs. Per the germline V gene, CDR1 is GTSNPN and CDR2 is SVGIG (reference sequence). Between the trimmed V and J ends, which lost 3 bases and 2 bases, there was a span of 4 bases. The CDR3 has 11 residues. The sequence was collected from a woman between 18 and 29 years old with Graves' ophthalmopathy. The V and J genes are TRBV30 and TRBJ1-1; no clear D. Sequenced: peripheral blood. The CDR3 sequence: CAWSDNTEAFF. The CDR3 nucleotides read TGTGCCTGGAGCGATAACACTGAAGCTTTCTTT.